This T cell receptor beta chain originates from a study of shared clonotypes between healthy human individuals. In the study overall: Aged 18 to 49, the donors were a couple of women and a few men.

In the original processing: ImmunoSEQ supplied junction-only sequences lacking quality scores, so filtering was different. Using immunoSEQ multiplex PCR, the repertoire was profiled, and TCRdb retains in-frame clones only, with some absent. V, J and clone size are those of that table, while D and trimming were read from the DNA. The sample gives millions of clones, roughly 94% of which show up once; under 0.15% is in the top ten. Turning to this clone: Its antigen is not identified. Other nucleotide sequences in the sample specify the same CDR3.

Germline V gene lookup returns CDR1 SGDLS and CDR2 YYNGEE. There are 16 residues in the CDR3. The trim removed 0 bases at V and 2 bases at J, leaving 4 bases unmatched. Notes on the study in general: Generation of non-shared clonotypes was less probable than generation of clonotypes shared by all four donors. At large depth, rarefaction still showed sorted-subset sequencing to be incomplete.

The sequence derives from a man younger than 35 in good health. The chain carries TRBV9 and TRBJ2-5; 10 nucleotides align to TRBD2. The sample taken for sequencing was naive CD4+ T cells sorted from blood. Subset indicated: CD45RA+ positively selected. The CDR3 protein is CASSVAVAGGQETQYF. The CDR3 DNA follows: TGTGCCAGCAGCGTAGCGGTAGCGGGGGGTCAAGAGACCCAGTACTTC.